Listed below are T cell receptor beta chains from one sample, sequenced in a study of cytomegalovirus exposure and HLA in healthy donors. This table comes from immunoSEQ multiplex PCR, and its TCRdb copy is limited to in-frame clones, with some not included. In the table there are 90,000 to 110,000 clones, roughly 15% of which are singletons. The specimen sequenced was PBMCs. These receptors were obtained from a female donor in good health and CMV-seronegative. Both conserved end residues are part of each CDR3. D genes are given only for firm matches. Some rows have no size entry. The others give once, few or many, or a class for an expanded clone.

v_gene,d_gene,abundance,j_gene,CDR3nt,CDR3aa
TRBV9,TRBD2,few,TRBJ2-3,TGTGCCAGCAGCGTAGTAGCGGGAAACACAGATACGCAGTATTTT,CASSVVAGNTDTQYF
TRBV4-1,-,few,TRBJ1-2,TGCGCCAGCAGCCAAGATCGCTTAAGGACAGCGAGAACCTATGGCTACACCTTC,CASSQDRLRTARTYGYTF
TRBV4-3,TRBD2,-,TRBJ2-7,TGCGCCAGCAGCCAAGATCCCAGCGGGGTGTACGAGCAGTACTTC,CASSQDPSGVYEQYF
TRBV10-2,TRBD1,-,TRBJ2-2,TGCGCCAGCAGGCAGGGGGCGAACACCGGGGAGCTGTTTTTT,CASRQGANTGELFF
TRBV19,-,few,TRBJ1-5,TGTGCCAGTAGTATAAAGGACACGTATAATCAGCCCCAGCATTTT,CASSIKDTYNQPQHF
TRBV9,-,-,TRBJ1-2,TGTGCCAGCAGCGTAGCTGGTGAACAGGGCTATGGCTACACCTTC,CASSVAGEQGYGYTF
TRBV28,-,-,TRBJ1-4,TGTGCCAGCAGTTCCCGGACAGCCCCCGCAACTAATGAAAAACTGTTTTTT,CASSSRTAPATNEKLFF
TRBV7-9,TRBD1,-,TRBJ1-4,TGTGCCAGCAGCTTAGAGGACAGGATAATTGCAACTAATGAAAAACTGTTTTTT,CASSLEDRIIATNEKLFF
TRBV30,TRBD1,few,TRBJ2-7,TGTGCCTGGAGTACCGGGACAGGGGTCCACGAGCAGTACTTC,CAWSTGTGVHEQYF
TRBV7-2,-,-,TRBJ2-5,TGTGCCAGCAGCAAGAGCGGGTCCGATAGGGCCCAGTACTTC,CASSKSGSDRAQYF
TRBV4-3,-,-,TRBJ1-1,TGCGCCAGCAGCCACGGGGTCTCGAACACTGAAGCTTTCTTT,CASSHGVSNTEAFF
TRBV30,TRBD1,-,TRBJ2-5,TGTGCCTGGAGGGTTCGGGACAGGACAGGCCAAGAGACCCAGTACTTC,CAWRVRDRTGQETQYF
TRBV28,TRBD1,-,TRBJ1-6,TGTGCCAGCAGTTTATCCGGGCCTCAGGGGGATTCACCCCTCCACTTT,CASSLSGPQGDSPLHF
TRBV7-6,-,-,TRBJ1-3,TGTGCCAGCAGCTTAGCGTCTTACAGACTGAGGGACACCATATATTTT,CASSLASYRLRDTIYF
TRBV7-2,TRBD1,-,TRBJ1-3,TGTGCCAGCAGCTTAGTGGTAGGGACAGGGGCTCCAGGTGGAAACACCATATATTTT,CASSLVVGTGAPGGNTIYF
TRBV2,-,few,TRBJ1-5,TGTGCCAGCAGGACAGGCAATCAGCCCCAGCATTTT,CASRTGNQPQHF
TRBV5-1,-,-,TRBJ1-4,TGCGCCAGCAGCCTTGGGGGGGGAGTCGAAAAACTGTTTTTT,CASSLGGGVEKLFF
TRBV29-1,-,-,TRBJ1-4,TGCAGCGTTGGGGCAGCAAATAATGAAAAACTGTTTTTT,CSVGAANNEKLFF
TRBV4-3,TRBD1,-,TRBJ2-7,TGCGCCAGCAGCCAAGAACAGGACAGGCGCTCCTACGAGCAGTACTTC,CASSQEQDRRSYEQYF
TRBV7-2,-,-,TRBJ1-4,TGTGCCAGCAGCTTAACTTTAGCGACTAATGAAAAACTGTTTTTT,CASSLTLATNEKLFF
TRBV2,-,-,TRBJ2-1,TGTGCCAGCAGTTCCCGGGATTATGGTAACAATGAGCAGTTCTTC,CASSSRDYGNNEQFF
TRBV29-1,-,-,TRBJ1-2,TGCAGCGTTGAAAGGGGGATCCTGGATGGCTACACCTTC,CSVERGILDGYTF
TRBV6-1,TRBD1,few,TRBJ2-2,TGTGCCAGCAGCCTGGACAGGGCGGGCACCGGGGAGCTGTTTTTT,CASSLDRAGTGELFF
TRBV4-3,TRBD2,few,TRBJ2-2,TGCGCCAGCAGCCAAGATTGGACGGGAGGGGCCACCGGGGAGCTGTTTTTT,CASSQDWTGGATGELFF
TRBV6-1,-,-,TRBJ1-2,TGTGCCAGCAGTGATAGAGGGTGGCAGGGGGGCTACACCTTC,CASSDRGWQGGYTF
TRBV5-1,-,-,TRBJ2-7,TGCGCCAGCAGCGAGTCTGGACTAACCTACGAGCAGTACTTC,CASSESGLTYEQYF
TRBV28,-,-,TRBJ2-1,TGTGCCAGCAGCTTTTTCGGGACACGGGTGAACAATGAGCAGTTCTTC,CASSFFGTRVNNEQFF
TRBV19,-,few,TRBJ2-7,TGTGCCAGTGGGGCAGGGCTGACCTACGAGCAGTACTTC,CASGAGLTYEQYF
TRBV6-5,-,-,TRBJ2-7,TGTGCCAGCAGTTACTCGGCGCGGACCTACGAGCAGTACTTC,CASSYSARTYEQYF
TRBV5-4,-,once,TRBJ2-7,TGTGCCAGAAGCTTGGCCGGTCTCTACGAGCAGTACTTC,CARSLAGLYEQYF
TRBV5-6,-,few,TRBJ1-2,TGTGCCAGCAGCTTGTCCGGTCGACTGGACTATGGCTACACCTTC,CASSLSGRLDYGYTF
TRBV27,-,few,TRBJ1-6,TGTGCCAGCAGTTTAGTTTGGCGGGGGGCGACGGCGCCAGGCACCCTCCACTTT,CASSLVWRGATAPGTLHF
TRBV5-6,TRBD1,few,TRBJ2-7,TGTGCCAGCAGCCGCCGAGGGACAGGGTGGTACGAGCAGTACTTC,CASSRRGTGWYEQYF
TRBV4-2,-,-,TRBJ2-7,TGTGCCAGCAGCCAAGAAGGCCGGGACTCCTACGAGCAGTACTTC,CASSQEGRDSYEQYF
TRBV4-3,TRBD2,-,TRBJ2-7,TGCGCCAGCAGCCAAGATTGGCGGGGGGGGATACCCTACGAGCAGTACTTC,CASSQDWRGGIPYEQYF
TRBV5-5,-,few,TRBJ1-3,TGTGCCAGCAGCTCCCTGGGGGGGAGAAGCACCATATATTTT,CASSSLGGRSTIYF
TRBV18,-,few,TRBJ2-7,TGTGCCAGCTCACCGACAGGAGGCTACGAGCAGTACTTC,CASSPTGGYEQYF
TRBV15,-,-,TRBJ2-5,TGTGCCACCAGGGGGGGAGGCGAGACCCAGTACTTC,CATRGGGETQYF
TRBV6-5,TRBD1,few,TRBJ1-1,TGTGCCAGCAGTTACCTGACAGGGGGCACTGAAGCTTTCTTT,CASSYLTGGTEAFF
TRBV7-2,TRBD2,-,TRBJ2-5,TGTGCCAGCAGACTAGCGGGGTACCAAGAGACCCAGTACTTC,CASRLAGYQETQYF
TRBV7-6,TRBD1,-,TRBJ2-2,TGTGCCAGCAGCTTAGGAAACCAGGGGGCGCGAGGCGGGGAGCTGTTTTTT,CASSLGNQGARGGELFF
TRBV19,-,-,TRBJ2-7,TGTGCCAGTAGTATTCGCCTAGAACCCTACGAGCAGTACTTC,CASSIRLEPYEQYF
TRBV10-3,-,few,TRBJ1-5,TGTGCCATCAGTGCGGGTAGCAATCAGCCCCAGCATTTT,CAISAGSNQPQHF
TRBV2,TRBD2,few,TRBJ2-1,TGTGCCAGCAGTGAAGGGGGACTAGCGGGAATTTCCTACAATGAGCAGTTCTTC,CASSEGGLAGISYNEQFF
TRBV19,-,few,TRBJ2-5,TGTGCCAGTAGTATCACAGGAATTCAAGAGACCCAGTACTTC,CASSITGIQETQYF
TRBV29-1,-,few,TRBJ2-7,TGCAGCGTTGAAGAGCCTAGGTATGAGCAGTACTTC,CSVEEPRYEQYF
TRBV25-1,-,-,TRBJ2-6,TGTGCCAGCAGACAAGAGACAGACTTTATCTATGGGGCCAACGTCCTGACTTTC,CASRQETDFIYGANVLTF
TRBV2,-,-,TRBJ2-2,TGTGCCAGCAGTGAGAGGTGGGAGCTGTTTTTT,CASSERWELFF
TRBV11-3,TRBD1,-,TRBJ2-7,TGTGCCAGCAGCACCGGGACAGGTTCCAGCGAGCAGTACTTC,CASSTGTGSSEQYF
TRBV20-1,TRBD2,-,TRBJ2-7,TGCAGGGTTAGCGGGAGCTACGAGCAGTACTTC,CRVSGSYEQYF
TRBV7-9,-,few,TRBJ2-5,TGTGCCAGCAGCCCCCGAGAGACCCAGTACTTC,CASSPRETQYF
TRBV28,-,-,TRBJ1-2,TGTGCCAGCAGTTTATCTGACTATGGCTACACCTTC,CASSLSDYGYTF
TRBV7-9,TRBD1,-,TRBJ2-1,TGTGCCAGCAGCTTAGAGGACAGGGGGCCCTACAATGAGCAGTTCTTC,CASSLEDRGPYNEQFF
TRBV7-2,-,once,TRBJ2-7,TGTGCCAGCAGCTTGTGGGGGCTCGAGCAGTACTTC,CASSLWGLEQYF
TRBV14,-,-,TRBJ1-6,TGTGCCAGCGGACAGAACTATAATTCACCCCTCCACTTT,CASGQNYNSPLHF
TRBV4-1,-,-,TRBJ2-1,TGCGCCAGCAGCCAAGTCTCCAGCGGATACAATGAGCAGTTCTTC,CASSQVSSGYNEQFF
TRBV25-1,TRBD1,-,TRBJ1-4,TGTGCCAGCAGTGAACAGGGGGGAACTAATGAAAAACTGTTTTTT,CASSEQGGTNEKLFF